These T cell receptor beta chains were read from a single sample in a study of blood T cells in healthy people across ages. TCRdb reprocessed the 5' RACE reads via MiXCR and lists one record per CDR3 protein. Of approximately 800,000 distinct CDR3 sequences in the sample, around 50% were seen once. The sequenced sample consisted of blood. Receptors originate from a man aged 40-49 years in good health. Both conserved end residues are part of each CDR3. A D gene is named only where the DNA matches it firmly. Clone size is not always given. Where it is, it says once, few, many or a class for expanded clones.

14	TRBV6-2/TRBV6-3	NA	TRBD2	TRBJ2-7	CASISPSGSYEQYF	TGTGCCAGCATTTCCCCTAGCGGGAGCTACGAGCAGTACTTC
13	TRBV5-5	NA	NA	TRBJ1-2	CASSLPGTHGYTF	TGTGCCAGCAGCCTCCCCGGTACTCATGGCTACACCTTC
15	TRBV9	NA	NA	TRBJ1-2	CASSVGETSYDGYTF	TGTGCCAGCAGCGTAGGGGAGACATCGTATGATGGCTACACCTTC
13	TRBV20-1	few	TRBD1	TRBJ2-7	CSASTGTGGQQYF	TGCAGTGCTAGCACCGGGACAGGGGGCCAGCAGTACTTC
15	TRBV7-3	NA	NA	TRBJ2-1	CASRKEQGSYNEQFF	TGTGCCAGCAGAAAGGAGCAGGGTTCCTACAATGAGCAGTTCTTC
14	TRBV15	few	TRBD1	TRBJ2-6	CATSRLEGQVVLTF	TGTGCCACCAGCAGACTAGAGGGACAGGTGGTCCTGACTTTC
11	TRBV29-1	NA	NA	TRBJ2-7	CSAASINEQYF	TGCAGCGCAGCCTCAATCAATGAGCAGTACTTC
16	TRBV9	NA	NA	TRBJ2-1	CASSGRLRVGYNEQFF	TGTGCCAGCAGCGGCAGACTAAGAGTCGGCTACAATGAGCAGTTCTTC
14	TRBV3-1	NA	NA	TRBJ2-5	CASSQGTLEETQYF	TGTGCCAGCAGCCAAGGGACCCTGGAAGAGACCCAGTACTTC
13	TRBV12-3/TRBV12-4	NA	NA	TRBJ2-1	CASSFSGAGAQFF	TGTGCCAGCAGTTTCTCTGGGGCCGGTGCGCAGTTCTTC
15	TRBV2	NA	NA	TRBJ2-7	CAIGLQEVHSYEQYF	TGTGCCATTGGGCTACAGGAAGTGCATTCCTACGAGCAGTACTTC
15	TRBV7-3	NA	NA	TRBJ2-7	CASRSGTSSYNEQYF	TGTGCCAGCAGATCCGGGACGAGCTCCTACAATGAGCAGTACTTC
16	TRBV7-9	NA	NA	TRBJ2-6	CASSLDIGTGANVLTF	TGTGCCAGCAGCTTAGACATCGGGACTGGGGCCAACGTCCTGACTTTC
14	TRBV5-6	once	NA	TRBJ1-1	CASSTPGRATEAFF	TGTGCCAGCAGTACCCCCGGCAGGGCGACTGAAGCTTTCTTT
15	TRBV20-1	NA	TRBD2	TRBJ2-7	CSASASGRGDNEQYF	TGCAGTGCTAGTGCCAGCGGGAGGGGAGACAATGAGCAGTACTTC
13	TRBV12-3/TRBV12-4	NA	NA	TRBJ2-5	CASSLWTEETQYF	TGTGCCAGCAGTCTTTGGACCGAAGAGACCCAGTACTTC
17	TRBV20-1	NA	TRBD1	TRBJ1-2	CSARASGTGFTGNGYTF	TGCAGTGCTAGAGCCTCCGGGACAGGGTTCACCGGGAATGGCTACACCTTC
14	TRBV7-9	few	TRBD2	TRBJ2-7	CASSVSGRAAEQYF	TGTGCCAGCAGCGTTAGCGGGAGGGCCGCCGAGCAGTACTTC
14	TRBV9	NA	TRBD1	TRBJ2-7	CASSARDRNYGQYF	TGTGCCAGCAGCGCCCGGGACAGGAACTACGGGCAGTACTTC
12	TRBV20-1	NA	NA	TRBJ1-1	CSARGRNTEAFF	TGCAGTGCTAGGGGGCGGAACACTGAAGCTTTCTTT
15	TRBV9	NA	NA	TRBJ2-7	CASSVDPIIYNEQYF	TGTGCCAGCAGCGTAGATCCCATCATTTACAATGAGCAGTACTTC
13	TRBV25-1	few	NA	TRBJ2-7	CASRGPFSYEQYF	TGTGCCAGCAGAGGCCCCTTCTCCTACGAGCAGTACTTC
16	TRBV6-5	NA	NA	TRBJ2-3	CASRHRASGITDTQYF	TGTGCCAGCAGGCACAGGGCTAGCGGAATCACAGATACGCAGTATTTT
13	TRBV29-1	few	TRBD2	TRBJ2-6	CSAGGSGANVLTF	TGCAGCGCCGGGGGGTCTGGGGCCAACGTCCTGACTTTC
13	TRBV29-1	NA	TRBD1	TRBJ2-3	CSVLTGGDDTQYF	TGCAGCGTTCTAACAGGGGGCGATGATACGCAGTATTTT
14	TRBV11-2	NA	TRBD2	TRBJ2-7	CASSGLADPYEQYF	TGTGCCAGCAGCGGACTAGCGGACCCCTACGAGCAGTACTTC
14	TRBV20-1	once	TRBD2	TRBJ2-7	CSARDQREYNEQYF	TGCAGTGCTAGAGATCAGCGGGAGTACAATGAGCAGTACTTC
14	TRBV5-5	NA	NA	TRBJ2-5	CASSHGGTRETQYF	TGTGCCAGCAGCCACGGGGGTACCCGGGAGACCCAGTACTTC
16	TRBV7-2	NA	TRBD2	TRBJ2-7	CASSSTGTSRSYEQYF	TGTGCCAGCAGCTCCACCGGGACTAGCAGGTCCTACGAGCAGTACTTC
12	TRBV4-3	NA	NA	TRBJ1-2	CARSQGSRGYTF	TGCGCCCGCAGCCAAGGTTCAAGGGGCTACACCTTC
13	TRBV12-3/TRBV12-4	NA	NA	TRBJ1-2	CASSAGQGNAHTF	TGTGCCAGCAGCGCCGGGCAGGGTAATGCCCACACCTTC
13	TRBV29-1	NA	NA	TRBJ2-5	CSVDGPGGETQYF	TGCAGCGTTGATGGGCCAGGGGGGGAGACCCAGTACTTC
15	TRBV6-6	NA	TRBD1	TRBJ1-1	CASSNQQGAGTEAFF	TGTGCCAGCAGTAATCAACAGGGGGCCGGCACTGAAGCTTTCTTT
15	TRBV10-3	few	NA	TRBJ2-1	CAISTGILLSDEQFF	TGTGCCATCAGCACAGGGATTCTCTTGTCCGATGAGCAGTTCTTC
14	TRBV20-1	few	NA	TRBJ2-5	CSAKTTGIKETQYF	TGCAGTGCCAAAACCACAGGGATTAAGGAGACCCAGTACTTC